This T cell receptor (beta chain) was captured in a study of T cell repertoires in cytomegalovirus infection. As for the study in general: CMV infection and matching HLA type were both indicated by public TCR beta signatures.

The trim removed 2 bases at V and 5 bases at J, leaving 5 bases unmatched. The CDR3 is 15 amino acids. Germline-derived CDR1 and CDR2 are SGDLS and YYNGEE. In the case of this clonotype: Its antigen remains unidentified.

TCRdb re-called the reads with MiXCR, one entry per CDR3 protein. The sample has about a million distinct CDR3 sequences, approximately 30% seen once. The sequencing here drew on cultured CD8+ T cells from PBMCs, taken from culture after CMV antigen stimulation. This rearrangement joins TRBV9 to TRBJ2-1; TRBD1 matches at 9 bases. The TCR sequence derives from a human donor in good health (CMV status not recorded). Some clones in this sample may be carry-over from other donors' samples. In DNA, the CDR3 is TGTGCCAGCAGCGTGTGGGACAGGGCACACAATGAGCAGTTCTTC. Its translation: CASSVWDRAHNEQFF. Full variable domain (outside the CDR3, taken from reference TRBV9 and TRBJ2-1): DSGVTQTPKHLITATGQRVTLRCSPRSGDLSVYWYQQSLDQGLQFLIQYYNGEERAKGNILERFSAQQFPDLHSELNLSSLELGDSALYFCASSVWDRAHNEQFFGPGTRLTVL.